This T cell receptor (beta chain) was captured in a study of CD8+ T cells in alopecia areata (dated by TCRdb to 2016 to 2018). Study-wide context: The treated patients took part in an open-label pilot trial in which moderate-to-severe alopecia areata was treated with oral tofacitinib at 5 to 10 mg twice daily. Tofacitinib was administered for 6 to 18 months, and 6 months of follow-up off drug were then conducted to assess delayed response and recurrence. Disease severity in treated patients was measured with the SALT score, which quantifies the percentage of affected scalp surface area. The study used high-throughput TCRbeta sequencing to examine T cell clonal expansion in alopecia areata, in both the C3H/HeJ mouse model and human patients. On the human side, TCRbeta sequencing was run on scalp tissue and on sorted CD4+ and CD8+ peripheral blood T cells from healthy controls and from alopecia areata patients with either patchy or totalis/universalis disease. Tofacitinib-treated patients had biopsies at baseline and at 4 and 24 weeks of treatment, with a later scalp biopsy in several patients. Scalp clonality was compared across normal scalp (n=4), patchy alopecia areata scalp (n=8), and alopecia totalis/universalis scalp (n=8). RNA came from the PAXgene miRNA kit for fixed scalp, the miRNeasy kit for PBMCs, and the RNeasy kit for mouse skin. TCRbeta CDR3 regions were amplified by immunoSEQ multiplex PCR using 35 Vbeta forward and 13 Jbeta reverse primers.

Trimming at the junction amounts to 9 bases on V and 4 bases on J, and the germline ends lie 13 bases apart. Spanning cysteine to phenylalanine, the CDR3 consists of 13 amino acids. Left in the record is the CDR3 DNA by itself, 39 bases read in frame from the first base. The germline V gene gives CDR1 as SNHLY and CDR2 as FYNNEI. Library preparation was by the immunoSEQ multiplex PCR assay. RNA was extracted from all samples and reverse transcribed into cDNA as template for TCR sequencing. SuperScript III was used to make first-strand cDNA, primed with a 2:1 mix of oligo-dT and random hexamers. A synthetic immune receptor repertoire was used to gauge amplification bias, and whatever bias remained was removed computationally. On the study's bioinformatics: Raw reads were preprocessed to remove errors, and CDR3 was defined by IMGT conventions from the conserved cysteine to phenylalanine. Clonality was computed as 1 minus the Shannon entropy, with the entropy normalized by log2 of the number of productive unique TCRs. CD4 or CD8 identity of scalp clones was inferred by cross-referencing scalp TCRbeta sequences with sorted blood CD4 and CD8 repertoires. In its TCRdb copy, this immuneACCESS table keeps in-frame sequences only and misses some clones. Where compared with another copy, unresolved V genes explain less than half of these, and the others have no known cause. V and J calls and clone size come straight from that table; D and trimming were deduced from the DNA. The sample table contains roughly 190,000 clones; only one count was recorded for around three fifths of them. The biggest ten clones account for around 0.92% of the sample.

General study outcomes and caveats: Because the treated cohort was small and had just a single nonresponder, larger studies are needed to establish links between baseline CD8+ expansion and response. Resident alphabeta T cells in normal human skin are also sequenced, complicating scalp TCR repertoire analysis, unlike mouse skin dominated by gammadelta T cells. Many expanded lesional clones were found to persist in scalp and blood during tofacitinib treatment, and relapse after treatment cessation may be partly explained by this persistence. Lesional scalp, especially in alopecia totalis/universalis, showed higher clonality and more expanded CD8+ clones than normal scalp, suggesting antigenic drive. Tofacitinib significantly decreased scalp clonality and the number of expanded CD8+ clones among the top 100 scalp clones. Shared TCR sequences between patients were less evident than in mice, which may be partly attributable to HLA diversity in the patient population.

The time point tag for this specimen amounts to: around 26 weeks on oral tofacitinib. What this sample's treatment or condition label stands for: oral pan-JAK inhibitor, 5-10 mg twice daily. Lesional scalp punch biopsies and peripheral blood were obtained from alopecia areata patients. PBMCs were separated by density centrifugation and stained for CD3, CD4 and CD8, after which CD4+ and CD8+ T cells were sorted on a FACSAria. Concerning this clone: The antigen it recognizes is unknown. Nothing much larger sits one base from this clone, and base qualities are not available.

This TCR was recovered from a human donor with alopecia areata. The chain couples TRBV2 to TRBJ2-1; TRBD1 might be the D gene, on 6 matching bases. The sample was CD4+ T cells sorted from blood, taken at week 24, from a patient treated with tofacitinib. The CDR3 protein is CARDSPIYNEQFF. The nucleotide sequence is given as TGTGCCAGGGACAGCCCGATATACAATGAGCAGTTCTTC.